This T cell receptor (beta chain) came from a study of cytomegalovirus exposure and HLA in healthy donors. Study in general: Sequencing of 150 million to 200 million T cells in an earlier analysis found some 100 million unique TCR beta sequences. General observations from the study: Roughly uniform depth of sequencing across donors was assumed in presence/absence analyses. In a later analysis, a genetic analysis reported fewer productive-TCR N-insertions in an Asian-associated ancestry cluster than the cohort average.

Comments on this clone: Its specificity is unknown.

Both 60 Vbeta primers and 13 Jbeta primers went into the PCR. Authors' processing steps: The authors later counted around 80 million unique TCR beta chains, some 12 million of them shared. Using immunoSEQ multiplex PCR, the repertoire was profiled, and TCRdb retains in-frame clones only, with some absent. D and trimming come from the DNA, and the V and J calls and clone size come from that table. The sample has roughly 110,000 clones, about 64% seen once. CDR1 is SEHNR, CDR2 FQNEAQ, per germline (reference sequence). V shed 5 bases, J shed 0 bases, and the junction held 9 bases outside the gene matches. The CDR3 is 18 amino acids.

The rearrangement links TRBV7-9 to TRBJ2-3; TRBD2 agrees at 12 bases. This clonotype was sampled from a man aged 18 to 35 in good health and CMV-seropositive. The sequenced sample was PBMCs. The DNA of the CDR3 is TGTGCCAGCAGCCGTACTAGCGGGGGGTCGGTAAGCACAGATACGCAGTATTTT. It is translated as CASSRTSGGSVSTDTQYF. The full variable domain, its missing parts supplied by reference TRBV7-9 and TRBJ2-3, is DTGVSQNPRHKITKRGQNVTFRCDPISEHNRLYWYRQTLGQGPEFLTYFQNEAQLEKSRLLSDRFSAERPKGSFSTLEIQRTEQGDSAMYLCASSRTSGGSVSTDTQYFGPGTRLTVL.